This T cell receptor (beta chain) derives from a study of blood T cell repertoires in COVID-19 (dated by TCRdb to the early 2020s). Notes on the research overall: Samples from collaborators originated in the United States, Italy and Spain and spanned both the acute and convalescent phases of COVID-19. The dataset comprised deeply sampled blood TCRbeta repertoires from subjects exposed to, actively infected with, or recovered from COVID-19. Sample metadata almost always included a de-identified subject ID, COVID-19 status, age in years and sex. Where available, HLA class I and class II types were taken from metadata supplied by the sample provider and were not determined by assay-based typing. The samples were drawn from the first 160 participants of the ongoing ImmuneRACE study and from 1,254 subjects provided by 6 global collaborators. The repertoires were made available in a free public database intended to serve as a resource for research on the immune response to SARS-CoV-2. The material from the prospective study consisted of cDNA or gDNA derived from T cells, B-cell-depleted T cells, or PBMCs.

Overall study results and their limits: The amount of clinical and demographic metadata varied by source and participant and was provided uncurated.

Concerning this clone itself: What antigen it recognizes has not been identified. The sample holds no much larger clone one base away, and base qualities are not on file.

TCRbeta CDR3 regions were amplified from genomic DNA using the immunoSEQ Assay, a bias-controlled multiplex PCR. Per the original workflow: Within the assay, amplification of reference gene primers was used to estimate how many nucleated cells each sample contained. Sequence reads were collapsed and filtered to measure the absolute abundance of every unique TCRbeta CDR3 rearrangement. For each sample, productive Simpson clonality was calculated by taking the square root of Simpson's diversity index across productive rearrangements. TCRdb provides this immuneACCESS table in a form limited to in-frame rearrangements. Some clones are lacking; in checked studies, under half of them reflect an unresolved V gene, and why the rest are absent is not known. Clone size and the V and J calls come from that table; the DNA yielded D and trimming. Present in this sample are a few hundred thousand clones, 70% to 90% of which were seen just once. The ten largest clones capture approximately 1.2% of the sample.

The germline V and J ends show losses of 7 bases and 7 bases respectively, and no gene match explains 20 bases of the junction. The CDR3 has 17 amino acids, counting the end cysteine and phenylalanine. Kept here is only the CDR3 DNA, which spans 51 bases and is read in frame from base 1. The germline V gene (reference sequence) supplies CDR1 SEHNR and CDR2 FQNEAQ. Enrolling through a virtual design, the prospective study's participants ranged in age from about 18 to 100 years and lived across roughly 24 United States geographic areas. To assign participants to cohorts, the prospective study relied on clinical history that participants themselves reported in a screening survey and a study questionnaire. In the prospective study, whole blood, serum and a nasopharyngeal or oropharyngeal swab were collected from each participant by mobile phlebotomists. Over an approximately 2-month period, participants in the prospective study had the option of providing additional blood draws and questionnaires. Before DNA extraction, prospective study blood samples were shipped either frozen or at room temperature.

The clonotype comes from a woman aged 40 to 50 with acute COVID-19. The sample comprised PBMCs or T cells enriched from blood (not recorded which). The chain is encoded by TRBV7-9 joined to TRBJ1-2; TRBD1 matches 8 bases in the middle. The DNA reads as follows: TGTGCCAGCACCTCCGGACAGGGCGGCTTGAGGACTATTGGCTACACCTTC. Its product reads: CASTSGQGGLRTIGYTF. The entire variable domain, with the stretches around the CDR3 drawn from the reference TRBV7-9 and TRBJ1-2 proteins, is DTGVSQNPRHKITKRGQNVTFRCDPISEHNRLYWYRQTLGQGPEFLTYFQNEAQLEKSRLLSDRFSAERPKGSFSTLEIQRTEQGDSAMYLCASTSGQGGLRTIGYTFGSGTRLTVV.